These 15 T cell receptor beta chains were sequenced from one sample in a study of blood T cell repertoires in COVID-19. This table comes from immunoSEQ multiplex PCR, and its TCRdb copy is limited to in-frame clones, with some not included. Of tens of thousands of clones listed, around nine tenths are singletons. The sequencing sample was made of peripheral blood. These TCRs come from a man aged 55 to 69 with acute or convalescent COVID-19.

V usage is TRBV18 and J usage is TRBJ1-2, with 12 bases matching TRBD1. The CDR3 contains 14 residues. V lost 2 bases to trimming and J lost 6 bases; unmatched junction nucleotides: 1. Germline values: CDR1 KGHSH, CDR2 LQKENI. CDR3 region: CASSPGTGGNGYTF. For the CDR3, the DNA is TGTGCCAGCTCACCAGGGACAGGGGGCAATGGCTACACCTTC.

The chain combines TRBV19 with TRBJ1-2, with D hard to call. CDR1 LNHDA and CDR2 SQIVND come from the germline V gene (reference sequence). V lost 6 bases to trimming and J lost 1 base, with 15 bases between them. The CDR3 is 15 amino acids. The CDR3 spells CASSSGGGYNYGYTF. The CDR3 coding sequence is TGTGCCAGTAGCTCAGGAGGAGGGTATAACTATGGCTACACCTTC.

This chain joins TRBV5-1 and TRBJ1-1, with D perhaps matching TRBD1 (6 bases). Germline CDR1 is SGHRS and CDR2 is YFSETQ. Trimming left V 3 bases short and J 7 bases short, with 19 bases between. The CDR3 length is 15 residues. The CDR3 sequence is CASSWGPGVTVEAFF. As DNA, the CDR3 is TGCGCCAGCAGCTGGGGACCAGGGGTTACAGTTGAAGCTTTCTTT.

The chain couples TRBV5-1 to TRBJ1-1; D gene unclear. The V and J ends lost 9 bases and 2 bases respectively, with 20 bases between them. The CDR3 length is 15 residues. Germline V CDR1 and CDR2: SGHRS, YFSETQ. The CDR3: CATRPNQATNTEAFF. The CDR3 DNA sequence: TGCGCCACCCGCCCCAACCAGGCGACAAACACTGAAGCTTTCTTT. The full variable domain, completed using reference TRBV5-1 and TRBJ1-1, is KAGVTQTPRYLIKTRGQQVTLSCSPISGHRSVSWYQQTPGQGLQFLFEYFSETQRNKGNFPGRFSGRQFSNSRSEMNVSTLELGDSALYLCATRPNQATNTEAFFGQGTRLTVV.

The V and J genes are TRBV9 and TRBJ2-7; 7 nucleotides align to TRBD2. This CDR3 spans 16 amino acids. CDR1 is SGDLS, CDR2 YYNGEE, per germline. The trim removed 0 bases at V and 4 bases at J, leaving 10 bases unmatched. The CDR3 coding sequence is TGTGCCAGCAGCGTAGGGCAAGGTACGGGAGGTTACGAGCAGTACTTC. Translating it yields CASSVGQGTGGYEQYF. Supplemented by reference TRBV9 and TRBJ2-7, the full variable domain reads DSGVTQTPKHLITATGQRVTLRCSPRSGDLSVYWYQQSLDQGLQFLIQYYNGEERAKGNILERFSAQQFPDLHSELNLSSLELGDSALYFCASSVGQGTGGYEQYFGPGTRLTVT.

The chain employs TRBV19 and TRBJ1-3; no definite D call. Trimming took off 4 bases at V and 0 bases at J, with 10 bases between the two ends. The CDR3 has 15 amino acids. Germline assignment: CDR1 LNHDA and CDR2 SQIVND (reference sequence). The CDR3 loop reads CASSTDTDSGNTIYF. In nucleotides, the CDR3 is TGTGCCAGTAGTACTGACACGGACTCTGGAAACACCATATATTTT.

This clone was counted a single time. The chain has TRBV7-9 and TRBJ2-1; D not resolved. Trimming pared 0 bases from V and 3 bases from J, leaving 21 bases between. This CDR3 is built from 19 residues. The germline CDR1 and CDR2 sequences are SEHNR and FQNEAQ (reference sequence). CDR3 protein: CASSLASWAYAESYNEQFF. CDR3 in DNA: TGTGCCAGCAGCTTAGCGAGTTGGGCGTACGCCGAAAGCTACAATGAGCAGTTCTTC.

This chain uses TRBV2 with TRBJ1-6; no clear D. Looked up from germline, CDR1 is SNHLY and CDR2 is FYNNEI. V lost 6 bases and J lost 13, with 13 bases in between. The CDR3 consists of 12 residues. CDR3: CASSRGFRPLHF. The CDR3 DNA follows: TGTGCCAGCAGCCGTGGCTTTCGCCCCCTCCACTTT.

The CDR3 region is CASSQGGAGVSYNEQFF. CDR3 bases: TGCGCCAGCAGCCAAGGAGGAGCGGGAGTCTCCTACAATGAGCAGTTCTTC. The chain has TRBV4-1 and TRBJ2-1, with 8 bases fitting TRBD2. The CDR3 is made up of 17 amino acids. V lost 1 base and J lost 0; bases outside the gene matches: 5. Per germline, CDR1 MGHRA and CDR2 YSYEKL.

In nucleotides, the CDR3 is TGTGCCAGCACCAAGGAGAATAATTCACCCCTCCACTTT. This sequence encodes CASTKENNSPLHF. This chain connects TRBV27 to TRBJ1-6, with D uncertain. Germline values: CDR1 MNHEY, CDR2 SMNVEV (reference sequence). The CDR3 loop spans 13 amino acids. The germline V and J ends were trimmed by 7 bases and 5 bases, with 9 bases remaining between them.

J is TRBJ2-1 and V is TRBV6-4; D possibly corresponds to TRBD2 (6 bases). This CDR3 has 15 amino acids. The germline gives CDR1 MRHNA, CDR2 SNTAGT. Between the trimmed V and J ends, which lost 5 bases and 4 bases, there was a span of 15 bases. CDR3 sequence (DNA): TGTGCCAGCAGTCCCACCTCGGGAGATTACAATGAGCAGTTCTTC. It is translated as CASSPTSGDYNEQFF.

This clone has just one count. The CDR3 is CASSFGTSTDTQYF. The CDR3 region has the DNA TGTGCCAGCAGCTTTGGTACTAGCACAGATACGCAGTATTTT. The genes are TRBV7-2 and TRBJ2-3; D remains ambiguous. Trimming took off 3 bases at V and 0 bases at J, with 7 bases between the two ends. Germline CDR1 is SGHTA and CDR2 is FQGNSA. CDR3 length equals 14 residues.

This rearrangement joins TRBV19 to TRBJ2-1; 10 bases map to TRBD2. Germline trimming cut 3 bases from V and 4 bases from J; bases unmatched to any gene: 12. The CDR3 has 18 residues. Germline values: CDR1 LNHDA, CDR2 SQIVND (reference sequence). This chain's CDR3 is CASSISAQREGLYNEQFF. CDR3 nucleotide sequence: TGTGCCAGTAGTATTAGTGCCCAGCGGGAGGGCCTGTACAATGAGCAGTTCTTC.

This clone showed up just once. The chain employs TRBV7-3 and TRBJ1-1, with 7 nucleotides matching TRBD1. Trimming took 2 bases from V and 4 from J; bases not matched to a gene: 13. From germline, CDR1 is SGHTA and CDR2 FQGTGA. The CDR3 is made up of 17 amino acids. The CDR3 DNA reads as TGTGCCAGCAGCTTACAACCGACAGGGAGGATGGGCACTGAAGCTTTCTTT. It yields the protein CASSLQPTGRMGTEAFF.

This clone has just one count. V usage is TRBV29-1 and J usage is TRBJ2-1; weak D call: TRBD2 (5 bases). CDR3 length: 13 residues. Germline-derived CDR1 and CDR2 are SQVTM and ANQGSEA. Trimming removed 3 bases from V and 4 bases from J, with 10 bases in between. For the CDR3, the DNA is TGCAGCGTTGACTTCGGGATATACAATGAGCAGTTCTTC. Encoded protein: CSVDFGIYNEQFF.